The present T cell receptor (beta chain) was sequenced within a study of blood T cell repertoires in COVID-19. Here immunoSEQ multiplex PCR was the method, and the copy in TCRdb shows in-frame clones only, minus some. Altogether 320,000 or so clones are present, approximately 88% being singletons, with the ten largest covering 5% to 6%. The count of this clone is one. Germline CDR1 SGHVS, CDR2 FNYEAQ. Germline trimming cut 2 bases from V and 4 bases from J; bases unmatched to any gene: 10. This CDR3 has 16 residues. The V call is TRBV7-6, the J call TRBJ1-2; 7 nucleotides align to TRBD1. This TCR came from a man under 40 who had recovered from COVID-19. The sequenced sample was PBMCs or T cells enriched from blood (not recorded which). The CDR3 DNA follows: TGTGCCAGCAGCTTAAGTGGGGGACAGAACCCCTATGGCTACACCTTC. Translated, it gives CASSLSGGQNPYGYTF.